This T cell receptor (beta chain) is from a study of tumor-infiltrating lymphocytes in primary liver carcinoma. This CDR3 is built from 14 residues. Note on this clonotype: At one end, the junction sequence differs from germline, possibly due to a read error.

DNA and RNA were both co-extracted from 20-30 mg of bulk tissue that had not been sorted. A primer in the constant region served to generate TCR beta cDNA from 500 to 600 ng of total RNA. Nested multiplex PCR, run for three rounds with slightly modified ARM-PCR, yielded TCR beta libraries. The study ran its first two PCR rounds for roughly 9 cycles each, using TRBV1-TRBV30 forward primers and a C-beta reverse primer. TCRdb called the multiplex PCR reads again in MiXCR, with one record for every CDR3 protein. The table shows tens of thousands of distinct CDR3 sequences, with around 70% occurring only once.

The chain carries TRBV12-3 or TRBV12-4 and TRBJ2-1, with a tentative D call TRBD2 (5 bases). The source material was liver tumor tissue from sampling region 1. The sample's subset: tumor region T1, superior pole. The clonotype originates from a man in his forties with primary liver carcinoma and hepatitis B virus infection. The CDR3: CASSWVASYIEQFF. The CDR3 DNA reads as TGTGCCAGCAGTTGGGTAGCGAGCTACATTGAGCAGTTCTTC.